These T cell receptor beta chains were read from a single sample in a study of cytomegalovirus exposure and HLA in healthy donors. Libraries were prepared by immunoSEQ multiplex PCR; TCRdb keeps only in-frame clonotypes and omits some of them. The profile shows over 95,000 clones, 76% of them singletons. Sequenced sample: PBMCs. The source of these receptors is a man aged 40-49 years in good health and CMV-seronegative. The CDR3 runs from the conserved cysteine through the conserved F or W. The D gene is left open where the match is weak. Where a row states a size, it is once, few, many or the class of an expanded clone; other rows omit it.

>TRBV11-2|.|.|TRBJ2-5
TGTGCCAGCAGCACGCCGGGACAAGAAAAAGAGACCCAGTACTTC
CASSTPGQEKETQYF
>TRBV19|.|.|TRBJ2-7
TGTGCCAGTAGCCCAGGGACTCCCCGAGGGTACGAGCAGTACTTC
CASSPGTPRGYEQYF
>TRBV5-4|.|.|TRBJ1-6
TGTGCCAGCAGCTCCCGAGGGTCTACGTCACCCCTCCACTTT
CASSSRGSTSPLHF
>TRBV27|.|.|TRBJ2-7
TGTGCCAGCCAAAAGGACAGAACAACCTACGAGCAGTACTTC
CASQKDRTTYEQYF
>TRBV6-5|.|TRBD1|TRBJ2-7
TGTGCCAGCAGACGCCGGGACAGGGGGTCGTACGAGCAGTACTTC
CASRRRDRGSYEQYF
>TRBV7-9|.|.|TRBJ2-1
TGTGCCAGCAGCCCCCCGGGTTCGGCACATGAGCAGTTCTTC
CASSPPGSAHEQFF
>TRBV5-6|.|TRBD2|TRBJ2-5
TGTGCCAGCAGCTTCCTTGGAACTAGCGACGAGACCCAGTACTTC
CASSFLGTSDETQYF
>TRBV5-1|.|.|TRBJ2-2
TGCGCCAGCAGCTCCGACACAGGGTCCGGGGAGCTGTTTTTT
CASSSDTGSGELFF
>TRBV4-1|.|TRBD2|TRBJ2-3
TGCGCCAGCAGCCAAGAAAGAAGCGGGGGGCGAGTTACGCAGTATTTT
CASSQERSGGRVTQYF
>TRBV18|.|TRBD2|TRBJ2-2
TGTGCCAGCCACCCTAGCGGGACGAACACCGGGGAGCTGTTTTTT
CASHPSGTNTGELFF
>TRBV11-2|.|.|TRBJ2-1
TGTGCCAGCAGGAGGATATTTGGGTTCCGCTCCTACAATGAGCAGTTCTTC
CASRRIFGFRSYNEQFF
>TRBV4-3|.|TRBD1|TRBJ2-7
TGCGCCAGCAGCCAAGAATGGGACAGTCTCGGGAACTACGAGCAGTACTTC
CASSQEWDSLGNYEQYF
>TRBV7-6|.|.|TRBJ2-5
TGTGCCAGCAGCTTAGGTAGAGAGACCCAGTACTTC
CASSLGRETQYF
>TRBV30|.|.|TRBJ2-7
TGTGCCTGGGCGGAGACGGCCGGATTGAACGAGCAGTACTTC
CAWAETAGLNEQYF
>TRBV4-3|once|.|TRBJ2-7
TGCGCCAGCAGCCAATATGCCGCAGGGATCTACGAGCAGTACTTC
CASSQYAAGIYEQYF
>TRBV11-1|.|TRBD1|TRBJ1-1
TGTGCCAGCAGCTTCATCGGGACAGGGGACACTGAAACTTTCTTT
CASSFIGTGDTETFF
>TRBV27|.|.|TRBJ1-2
TGTGCCAGCAGCCCTACCAACAGGGTAAGCTACACCTTC
CASSPTNRVSYTF
>TRBV29-1|.|.|TRBJ2-1
TGCAGCGTCGCGGGTGGCGTCAATGAGCAGTTCTTC
CSVAGGVNEQFF
>TRBV27|few|.|TRBJ2-4
TGTGCCAGCAGTTTAGGCATTCAAAACATTCAGTACTTC
CASSLGIQNIQYF
>TRBV7-2|.|.|TRBJ2-1
TGTGCCAGCAGCCGCCATATAGCCTCCTACAATGAGCAGTTCTTC
CASSRHIASYNEQFF
>TRBV6-6|few|TRBD1|TRBJ2-2
TGTGCCAGCACTCGGGACAGGGGGAACACCGGGGAGCTGTTTTTT
CASTRDRGNTGELFF
>TRBV6-5|few|.|TRBJ1-4
TGTGCCAGCAGTTTAGGGAGGGAAGAAAAACTGTTTTTT
CASSLGREEKLFF
>TRBV7-9|.|.|TRBJ2-7
TGTTCCAGCAGCGGAGCTTACGAGCAGTACTTC
CSSSGAYEQYF
>TRBV7-9|.|.|TRBJ2-5
TGTTCCAGCAGCTTAAGGTTCGAGGGCATAAGGGAGACCCAGTACTTC
CSSSLRFEGIRETQYF
>TRBV2|.|TRBD1|TRBJ1-2
TGTGCCAGCAGTGGAGACAGGGGAGCCTATGGCTACACCTTC
CASSGDRGAYGYTF
>TRBV11-2|.|TRBD1|TRBJ2-5
TGTGCCAGCAGCTACGACAGGGTAGGACGCGAGACCCAGTACTTC
CASSYDRVGRETQYF
>TRBV28|.|TRBD1|TRBJ1-1
TGTGCCAGCAGCTTTTTAGGGATTGGACAGGGGGATGAAGCTTTCTTT
CASSFLGIGQGDEAFF
>TRBV9|.|.|TRBJ1-4
TGTGCCAGCAGCCCTTTGTCGGCTAATGAAAAACTGTTTTTT
CASSPLSANEKLFF
>TRBV6-4|.|.|TRBJ1-2
TGTGCCAGCAGGGGGGAGGACCGAGCTAACTATGGCTACACCTTC
CASRGEDRANYGYTF